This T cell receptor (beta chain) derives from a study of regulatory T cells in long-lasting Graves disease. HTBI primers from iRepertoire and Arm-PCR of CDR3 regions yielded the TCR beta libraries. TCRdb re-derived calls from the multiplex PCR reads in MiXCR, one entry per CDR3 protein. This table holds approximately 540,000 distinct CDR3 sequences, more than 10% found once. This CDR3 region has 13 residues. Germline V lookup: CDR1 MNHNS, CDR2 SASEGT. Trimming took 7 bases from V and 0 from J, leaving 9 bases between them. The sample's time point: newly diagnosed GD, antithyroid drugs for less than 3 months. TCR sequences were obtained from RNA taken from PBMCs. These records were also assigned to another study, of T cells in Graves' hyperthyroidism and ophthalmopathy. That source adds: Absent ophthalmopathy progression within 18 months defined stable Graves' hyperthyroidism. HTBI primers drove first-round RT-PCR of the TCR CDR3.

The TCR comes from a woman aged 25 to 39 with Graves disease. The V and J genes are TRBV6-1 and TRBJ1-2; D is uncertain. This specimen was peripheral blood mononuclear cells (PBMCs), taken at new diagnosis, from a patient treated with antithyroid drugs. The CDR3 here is CASTAPANYGYTF. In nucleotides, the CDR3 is TGTGCCAGCACGGCGCCAGCTAACTATGGCTACACCTTC.